This paragraph reports one TCR beta chain. The clone's antigen remains unknown. No quality values exist for individual bases; no much larger clone is one base distant. Libraries were made using the immunoSEQ multiplex PCR assay. For most patients, genomic DNA was isolated with the Qiagen DNeasy Blood and Tissue Kit and sent frozen to Adaptive Biotechnologies for TCR sequencing. High-throughput TCR-beta CDR3 sequencing of genomic DNA from most patients was performed by Adaptive Biotechnologies. Regarding the original processing steps: TCR sequencing data for some 17 patients were retrieved from Adaptive's ImmunoSEQ software; three other patients were processed with MiXCR and VDJtools. To correct CD4 versus CD8 sorting errors, any sequence found in both subsets at a frequency ratio below 5:1 was removed. CDR3 nucleotide sequences shared between donor and recipient were removed because the origin of such sequences could not be assigned. To be classed as alloreactive, a clone needed at least 2-fold expansion over unstimulated cells and a minimum CFSE-low frequency of 0.002% (template counts) or 0.001% (read counts). Mappable clones were those detected in sequenced pre-transplant spleen, lymph node, or MLR CFSE-low populations of the donor or recipient. Cumulative frequency of alloreactive clones was calculated as a percentage of all sequences weighted by copy number. Imported from immuneACCESS, the table was reduced by TCRdb to in-frame sequences with V and J called. These copies leave out some clones; in studies compared against another copy, an unresolved V gene accounts for under half, and the cause of the remainder is not known. That table is the source of V, J and clone size, and D and trimming were worked out from the DNA. Counted in this sample were about 71,000 clones; less than 95% of them appeared once. The ten largest clones represent approximately 1.3% of the sample.

This specimen belongs to a study of graft-versus-host responses after intestinal transplantation (dated by TCRdb to 2020 to 2023). In terms of the full investigation: Recipients received multivisceral, liver-intestinal, or isolated intestinal transplants. All recipients received anti-thymocyte globulin induction followed by maintenance tacrolimus and steroids for around three years. After intestinal transplantation, graft-versus-host and host-versus-graft alloreactive T cell clones were followed in the graft, circulation and bone marrow using bulk TCR-beta CDR3 sequencing. To identify alloreactive clones, pre-transplant mixed lymphocyte reaction products were sequenced and compared with unstimulated pre-transplant donor and recipient T cells. A cohort of 20 to 25 intestinal transplant recipients, including one retransplant, was enrolled, and a few patients lacking pretransplant specimens were excluded. Donor T cell macrochimerism was defined as a peak of at least 4% donor T cells among recipient peripheral blood mononuclear cells. Instead of going to the commercial service, samples from a few later patients were sequenced in-house on an Illumina MiSeq and processed with MiXCR.

The paper's findings and limits, for the study overall: The conclusions were limited by the relatively low number and heterogeneity of the intestinal transplant patients. Early after transplant, peak levels of circulating GvH clones were found to be associated with declines in HvG clones. GvH clones were found in recipient bone marrow, and some of the GvH clones appeared earlier in ileal mucosa or blood, which is consistent with an intestinal mucosal origin. Patients with donor T cell macrochimerism had high GvH to HvG T cell clonal ratios in their allografts.

The sample's time point label, in plain terms: cells obtained before transplantation from donor or recipient. CD3+CD4+ and CD3+CD8+ populations were FACS-sorted from unstimulated pre-transplant donor and recipient cells taken from spleen or lymph nodes. A distance of 14 bases separates the germline ends of V and J, which lose 3 bases and 4 bases respectively. CDR1 and CDR2 (SGHNT, YYREEE) derive from the germline V gene (reference sequence). Counted from cysteine to phenylalanine, this CDR3 has 15 amino acids. Here the CDR3 DNA is all that survives: 45 bases in frame from base 1. The rearrangement combines TRBV5-4 with TRBJ1-3; the best D guess is TRBD1, with 6 bases matching. The sample here was unstimulated CD8+ T cells sorted from spleen or lymph node cells, taken before intestinal transplant. The sequence derives from a human donor who received an intestinal transplant. CDR3 sequence: CASSWGPGLGNTIYF. Here is the DNA: TGTGCCAGCAGCTGGGGGCCCGGGCTGGGAAACACCATATATTTT.